This TCR beta chain was captured in a study of low-dose radiotherapy and immunotherapy resistance in tumors. Overall study: Per fraction, Cohort 2 was given 1 Gy every two weeks, accumulating a total of 13 Gy over 26 weeks.

Germline CDR1 LGHNA, CDR2 YSLEER. CDR3 size: 15 residues. V lost 1 base to trimming and J lost 1 base, with 7 bases between them. This clonotype was seen many times. The time point is: after trial treatment. The treatment here: LDRT plus nivolumab, ipilimumab, low-dose cyclophosphamide and aspirin (RACIN trial). Each eligible patient had an advanced solid tumor, and these tumors lacked tumor-infiltrating lymphocytes. Gene-specific TRAV and TRBV primers were used for first-strand cDNA, covering alpha and beta chains. It was with a constant-region primer and a V-primer adapter that TCRs were amplified over around 19 PCR cycles. Via MiXCR, TCRdb re-called the reads, giving one row per CDR3 protein. The data show 50,000 or so distinct CDR3 sequences, about a quarter seen once.

The chain combines TRBV4-3 with TRBJ2-2; no reliable D call. The receptor's source is a male donor with prostate cancer. The source material was PBMCs, sampled after low-dose radiotherapy plus immunotherapy. The CDR3 region has the DNA TGCGCCAGCAGCCAAGGGCTAGAGAACACCGGGGAGCTGTTTTTT. Its translation: CASSQGLENTGELFF.